The 32 T cell receptor beta chains below come from one sample, sequenced in a study of long-term antiretroviral therapy in people with HIV. At survey level, the immunoSEQ assay was run in its v3.0 version. The repertoire was sequenced with immunoSEQ multiplex PCR; TCRdb's copy has only in-frame clones and lacks some. The sample lists approximately 24,000 clones; around 81% were seen once. Material: unsorted PBMCs, obtained at the start of antiretroviral therapy, before treatment. All receptors come from a woman aged 18-29 years with HIV.

The V call is TRBV7-9, the J call TRBJ2-7, with D maybe TRBD2 (6 bases). The germline V and J ends were trimmed by 2 bases and 3 bases, with 14 bases remaining between them. CDR1 and CDR2 (germline): SEHNR, FQNEAQ (reference sequence). The CDR3 runs 15 residues. CDR3 coding DNA: TGTGCCAGCAGCTTATTGGGGGGACGCATCTACGAGCAGTACTTC. Translation gives CASSLLGGRIYEQYF.

The V and J genes are TRBV30 and TRBJ1-5; TRBD1 might be the D (5 bases). V shed 3 bases and J shed 5 bases, with 14 bases lying between them. Germline assignment: CDR1 GTSNPN and CDR2 SVGIG (reference sequence). CDR3 length equals 14 residues. The CDR3 DNA is TGTGCCTGGAGCCATCTTGGGGGGGATCAGCCCCAGCATTTT. The encoded protein is CAWSHLGGDQPQHF.

The CDR3 is CASSFGGASGWDTGELFF. The CDR3 DNA sequence: TGTGCCAGCAGCTTTGGTGGGGCTAGCGGATGGGACACCGGGGAGCTGTTTTTT. The chain recombines TRBV11-2 with TRBJ2-2, with 7 bases identical to TRBD2. Germline trimming cut 3 bases from V and 3 bases from J; bases unmatched to any gene: 13. The CDR3 consists of 18 residues. Germline loops: CDR1 SGHAT, CDR2 FQNNGV.

This clone was observed once. The V and J genes are TRBV6-6 and TRBJ2-6, with D tentatively TRBD2 (6 bases). With 7 bases removed from V and 3 bases from J, the gap between germline ends came to 10 bases. Germline V gives CDR1 MNHNY, CDR2 SVGAGI (reference sequence). This CDR3 spans 14 amino acids. This CDR3 is CASTGGDGANVLTF. CDR3 DNA sequence: TGTGCCAGCACTGGAGGGGATGGGGCCAACGTCCTGACTTTC.

CDR3 residues: CASMSHRGNTEAFF. CDR3 in DNA: TGTGCCAGCATGAGCCATCGGGGGAACACTGAAGCTTTCTTT. This chain joins TRBV7-8 and TRBJ1-1, with D unclear. V was cut by 7 bases and J by 1 base, with 13 bases left in between. Germline CDR1 is SGHVS and CDR2 is FQNEAQ. The CDR3 extends over 14 amino acids.

The genes are TRBV4-1 and TRBJ2-2; TRBD2 might be the D (6 bases). The CDR3 spans 15 residues. Trimming stripped 1 base from V and 3 bases from J, with 9 bases between. Germline-derived CDR1 and CDR2 are MGHRA and YSYEKL. The CDR3 region has the DNA TGCGCCAGCAGCCAAGTGGGACTCCACACCGGGGAGCTGTTTTTT. It codes for CASSQVGLHTGELFF.

V is TRBV2 and J is TRBJ1-2; D is unresolved. This CDR3 contains 13 residues. From germline, CDR1 is SNHLY and CDR2 FYNNEI. V was cut by 3 bases and J by 8 bases, with 13 bases left in between. CDR3 sequence: CASSDFVFGGYTF. The CDR3 DNA reads TGTGCCAGCAGTGATTTCGTATTTGGGGGCTACACCTTC. The whole variable domain, remainder taken from reference TRBV2 and TRBJ1-2, is EPEVTQTPSHQVTQMGQEVILRCVPISNHLYFYWYRQILGQKVEFLVSFYNNEISEKSEIFDDQFSVERPDGSNFTLKIRSTKLEDSAMYFCASSDFVFGGYTFGSGTRLTVV.

The CDR3 loop is CASSLSGFDQPQHF. CDR3 nucleotide sequence: TGTGCCAGCAGTTTGTCAGGGTTCGATCAGCCCCAGCATTTT. V gene TRBV28 combines with J gene TRBJ1-5, with a tentative D call TRBD1 (5 bases). V lost 3 bases, J lost 5 bases, and 11 bases lay in between. Per germline, CDR1 MDHEN and CDR2 SYDVKM. CDR3 length equals 14 residues.

This rearrangement joins TRBV28 to TRBJ1-4; D might be TRBD1 (5 bases). V lost 4 bases and J 0 bases, leaving 15 bases between the germline ends. CDR1 is MDHEN, CDR2 SYDVKM, per germline. This CDR3 contains 17 residues. The DNA of the CDR3 is TGTGCCAGCAGTTCGGGACCGATGAGTGCAACTAATGAAAAACTGTTTTTT. Amino acids: CASSSGPMSATNEKLFF.

This rearrangement joins TRBV15 to TRBJ1-1; D is unresolved. The V gene's germline CDR1 is LNHNV and CDR2 YYDKDF (reference sequence). Trimming removed 3 bases from V and 6 bases from J, with 11 bases in between. The CDR3 sequence is 13 residues long. CDR3 sequence: CATSSWSIAEAFF. The CDR3 DNA is TGTGCCACCAGCAGCTGGTCCATCGCTGAAGCTTTCTTT.

The chain recombines TRBV6-1 with TRBJ2-2; 7 positions match TRBD2. Per the germline V gene, CDR1 is MNHNS and CDR2 is SASEGT. The CDR3 is made up of 15 amino acids. V lost 4 bases, J lost 1 base, and 3 bases stayed unmatched. The CDR3 spells CASSVLAGNTGELFF. The CDR3 DNA follows: TGTGCCAGCAGTGTCTTAGCGGGGAACACCGGGGAGCTGTTTTTT.

This clone was seen a handful of times. The chain has TRBV4-1 and TRBJ1-5, with TRBD1 matching over 9 bases. Germline-derived CDR1 and CDR2 are MGHRA and YSYEKL. The CDR3 spans 17 residues. V gave up 2 bases and J gave up 3 bases; unmatched junction bases: 8. The CDR3 nucleotides are TGCGCCAGCAGCCAAAAAACAGGGGGCGTAAACAATCAGCCCCAGCATTTT. Its translation is CASSQKTGGVNNQPQHF.

This rearrangement joins TRBV14 to TRBJ2-7; TRBD1 matches at 9 bases. Unmatched junction bases numbered 16, after V lost 1 base and J lost 6 bases. Germline assignment: CDR1 SGHDN and CDR2 FVKESK. The CDR3 has 18 residues. CDR3 protein: CASSQGPTGTGRSGEQYF. The CDR3 bases are TGTGCCAGCAGCCAAGGACCTACCGGGACAGGGAGGTCGGGCGAGCAGTACTTC.

By its share, this clone is medium-sized. The same CDR3 arises from other DNA sequences in this sample as well. This chain connects TRBV15 to TRBJ1-4, with D possibly TRBD1 on 6 matching bases. This CDR3 has 15 amino acids. Germline CDR1 is LNHNV and CDR2 is YYDKDF (reference sequence). Trimming removed 3 bases from V and 5 bases from J, with 13 bases in between. The CDR3 reads CATSSSGASNEKLFF. The CDR3 DNA sequence: TGTGCCACCAGCAGCTCAGGGGCCTCCAATGAAAAACTGTTTTTT.

V gene TRBV6-1 combines with J gene TRBJ1-1, with 8 bases identical to TRBD1. In germline, CDR1 is MNHNS, CDR2 SASEGT. The V and J ends lost 4 bases and 0 bases, in that order; junction bases with no gene match: 1. The CDR3 length is 14 residues. CDR3 region: CASSARGLNTEAFF. CDR3 sequence (DNA): TGTGCCAGCAGTGCCAGGGGGCTGAACACTGAAGCTTTCTTT.

This clone was recorded only once. The chain carries TRBV5-8 and TRBJ1-1, with D perhaps matching TRBD1 (5 bases). CDR1 and CDR2 from the germline V gene are SGHTS and YDEGEE. The V end was cut by 7 bases, the J end by 0 bases, with 25 bases between. The CDR3 extends over 18 amino acids. The CDR3 loop is CASRGSGGVAEMNTEAFF. The CDR3 DNA is TGTGCCAGCCGAGGATCGGGGGGGGTCGCCGAGATGAACACTGAAGCTTTCTTT.

V and J are TRBV14 and TRBJ1-1; D is unclear. The CDR3 contains 15 residues. Germline values: CDR1 SGHDN, CDR2 FVKESK. Trimming removed 1 base from V and 2 bases from J, with 11 bases in between. CDR3 sequence (DNA): TGTGCCAGCAGCCAAGTCTGGGCGGAAAACACTGAAGCTTTCTTT. Its protein product is CASSQVWAENTEAFF.

This clone was seen just once. The chain links TRBV2 to TRBJ2-7; 16 bases fit TRBD2. From germline, CDR1 is SNHLY and CDR2 FYNNEI. Trimming took 1 base from V and 3 from J; bases not matched to a gene: 9. This CDR3 spans 19 amino acids. The CDR3 nucleotides read TGTGCCAGCAGTGAAGAAGGGACTAGCGGGAGGGTATGGGTCTACGAGCAGTACTTC. Encoded protein: CASSEEGTSGRVWVYEQYF. The full variable domain, rest sourced from reference TRBV2 and TRBJ2-7, is EPEVTQTPSHQVTQMGQEVILRCVPISNHLYFYWYRQILGQKVEFLVSFYNNEISEKSEIFDDQFSVERPDGSNFTLKIRSTKLEDSAMYFCASSEEGTSGRVWVYEQYFGPGTRLTVT.

V gene TRBV10-3 combines with J gene TRBJ1-1, with no clear D. Trimming stripped 8 bases from V and 4 bases from J, with 8 bases between. CDR1 is ENHRY, CDR2 SYGVKD, per germline. This CDR3 has 11 residues. For the CDR3, the DNA is TGTGCCATCGGGAGTGGCACTGAAGCTTTCTTT. Its translation is CAIGSGTEAFF.

The genes are TRBV4-1 and TRBJ2-7, with D unclear. The V end lost 0 bases, the J end lost 5 bases, and 11 bases lay between the germline ends. This CDR3 region has 14 residues. Germline loops: CDR1 MGHRA, CDR2 YSYEKL. CDR3 residues: CASSQEVRSDEQYF. CDR3 DNA: TGCGCCAGCAGCCAAGAGGTCAGGAGCGACGAGCAGTACTTC.

This chain uses TRBV11-3 with TRBJ2-1; no reliable D call. The length of the CDR3 is 13 residues. Germline CDR1 reads SGHNT; CDR2 reads YENEEA. Trimming took off 5 bases at V and 10 bases at J, with 15 bases between the two ends. The CDR3 spells CASSARSFREQFF. CDR3 coding DNA: TGTGCCAGCAGCGCCCGCTCCTTCAGGGAGCAGTTCTTC.

V is TRBV5-6 and J is TRBJ1-2, with a weak D call TRBD1 (5 bases). The CDR3 consists of 15 residues. V dropped 0 bases and J dropped 4 bases, with 13 bases sitting between them. CDR1 and CDR2 from the germline V gene are SGHDT and YYEEEE. This chain's CDR3 is CASSLAGGEPYGYTF. In DNA form, the CDR3 reads TGTGCCAGCAGCTTGGCCGGAGGGGAGCCCTATGGCTACACCTTC.

This chain uses TRBV6-5 with TRBJ1-1; TRBD1 aligns across 7 bases. The junction had 4 bases not matched to a gene; V was cut back by 0 bases and J by 3 bases. Germline values: CDR1 MNHEY, CDR2 SVGAGI. There are 15 residues in the CDR3. This CDR3 is CASSYSHRGDTEAFF. Here the CDR3 DNA reads TGTGCCAGCAGTTACTCTCACAGGGGTGACACTGAAGCTTTCTTT.

The V gene is TRBV11-2, the J gene TRBJ2-7; the D call may be TRBD1 or TRBD2 (6 bases each). This CDR3 has 16 amino acids. Germline CDR1 SGHAT, CDR2 FQNNGV. Deletions cut 5 bases from V and 5 bases from J, with 22 bases between. Here the CDR3 reads CASSVVWGAIGDEQYF. The CDR3 DNA is TGTGCCAGCAGCGTAGTTTGGGGGGCCATCGGTGACGAGCAGTACTTC.

This clone was recorded only once. The chain couples TRBV6-5 to TRBJ2-5, with D perhaps TRBD2 (5 bases). CDR1 MNHEY and CDR2 SVGAGI come from the germline V gene. V lost 5 bases and J lost 5, with 18 bases in between. The CDR3 loop spans 15 amino acids. CDR3 sequence reads: CASSTRGSPAETQYF. The CDR3 nucleotides read TGTGCCAGCAGTACCCGGGGATCCCCAGCGGAGACCCAGTACTTC.

This clone appeared a single time. The V and J genes are TRBV7-9 and TRBJ2-1; maybe TRBD2 (6 bases). V dropped 1 base and J dropped 8 bases, with 15 bases sitting between them. The CDR3 length is 15 residues. The germline V gene has CDR1 SEHNR and CDR2 FQNEAQ (reference sequence). For the CDR3, the DNA is TGTGCCAGCAGCTTAGGAGTAGTAGCGGCAGATGAGCAGTTCTTC. Translating gives CASSLGVVAADEQFF.

This rearrangement joins TRBV28 to TRBJ2-6; TRBD1 is a possible D gene (6 bases). This CDR3 comprises 14 residues. Germline lookup yields CDR1 MDHEN and CDR2 SYDVKM. Trimming removed 7 bases at V and 0 bases at J, with 7 bases between. The CDR3 sequence: CASKTGSGANVLTF. In nucleotides, the CDR3 is TGTGCCAGCAAGACAGGCTCTGGGGCCAACGTCCTGACTTTC.

This clone is termed medium-sized (0.01 to 0.1%). The chain links TRBV2 to TRBJ2-1; D call uncertain. Per germline, CDR1 SNHLY and CDR2 FYNNEI. CDR3 size: 11 residues. The V end lost 8 bases, the J end lost 2 bases, and 4 bases lay between the germline ends. The CDR3 here is CASGAYNEQFF. CDR3 coding DNA: TGTGCCAGCGGGGCCTACAATGAGCAGTTCTTC.

V usage is TRBV5-1 and J usage is TRBJ2-1; no definite D call. Germline CDR1 SGHRS, CDR2 YFSETQ. V shed 2 bases and J shed 2 bases, with 5 bases lying between them. This CDR3 has 13 residues. CDR3: CASSFGTYNEQFF. The CDR3 nucleotides are TGCGCCAGCAGCTTCGGTACCTACAATGAGCAGTTCTTC.

The V call is TRBV9, the J call TRBJ2-1; tentatively, D is TRBD2 (6 bases). This CDR3 contains 14 residues. CDR1 SGDLS and CDR2 YYNGEE come from the germline V gene. V was pared by 2 bases and J by 2 bases, with 8 bases between. The CDR3 reads CASSVRGTYNEQFF. The DNA for the CDR3 is TGTGCCAGCAGCGTCCGCGGGACCTACAATGAGCAGTTCTTC.

The chain recombines TRBV7-2 with TRBJ1-2; D possibly corresponds to TRBD1 (6 bases). V lost 3 bases, J lost 0 bases, and 14 bases lay in between. The CDR3 sequence is 16 residues long. Germline CDR1 and CDR2: SGHTA and FQGNSA. CDR3 in amino acids: CASSLGSTGANYGYTF. DNA for the CDR3: TGTGCCAGCAGCTTGGGTTCGACAGGAGCTAACTATGGCTACACCTTC. The full variable domain, with the rest looked up from reference TRBV7-2 and TRBJ1-2, is GAGVSQSPSNKVTEKGKDVELRCDPISGHTALYWYRQSLGQGLEFLIYFQGNSAPDKSGLPSDRFSAERTGGSVSTLTIQRTQQEDSAVYLCASSLGSTGANYGYTFGSGTRLTVV.

The V gene is TRBV6-1, the J gene TRBJ2-7; 10 nucleotides agree with TRBD2. V shed 3 bases, J shed 5 bases, and the junction held 13 bases outside the gene matches. CDR1 and CDR2 (germline): MNHNS, SASEGT. CDR3 length: 17 amino acids. The CDR3 region has the DNA TGTGCCAGCAGTGATCCTGATAATAGCGGGAGGCTTGACGAGCAGTACTTC. It encodes CASSDPDNSGRLDEQYF.